The rows below give T cell receptor beta chains drawn from one sample of a study of T cell repertoires in cytomegalovirus infection. For these receptors, no antigen is known. From the reads, TCRdb called clonotypes with MiXCR, one entry per CDR3 protein. The table records about 830,000 distinct CDR3 sequences, less than 35% of them present only once. The sample in question was cultured CD8+ T cells from PBMCs, obtained from culture after CMV antigen stimulation. All receptors come from a human donor in good health (CMV status not recorded). Some clones in this sample may be carry-over from other donors' samples. The CDR3 runs from the conserved cysteine through the conserved F or W. A D gene is named only where the DNA matches it firmly. A clone size is listed for some rows: how often the clone was seen (once, few, many), or a class if it is expanded.

j_call: TRBJ1-1; v_call: TRBV20-1; d_call: TRBD1; clone_size: .; cdr3_aa: CSARDWDRGWTEAFF; cdr3_nt: TGCAGTGCTAGAGATTGGGACAGGGGGTGGACTGAAGCTTTCTTT
j_call: TRBJ2-7; v_call: TRBV5-6; d_call: .; clone_size: .; cdr3_aa: CASSFTKSSYEQYF; cdr3_nt: TGTGCCAGCAGCTTTACAAAGAGCTCCTACGAGCAGTACTTC
j_call: TRBJ2-7; v_call: TRBV20-1; d_call: TRBD1; clone_size: few; cdr3_aa: CSARGGGTGPHEQYF; cdr3_nt: TGCAGTGCTAGAGGTGGAGGGACAGGTCCCCACGAGCAGTACTTC
j_call: TRBJ1-2; v_call: TRBV7-9; d_call: .; clone_size: many; cdr3_aa: CASSLGDPVPTF; cdr3_nt: TGTGCCAGCAGCTTAGGGGACCCCGTTCCCACCTTC
j_call: TRBJ1-1; v_call: TRBV6-1; d_call: .; clone_size: few; cdr3_aa: CASSPKPGSTEAFF; cdr3_nt: TGTGCCAGCAGCCCTAAACCCGGGAGCACTGAAGCTTTCTTT
j_call: TRBJ2-5; v_call: TRBV27; d_call: .; clone_size: few; cdr3_aa: CASSPRLGFETQYF; cdr3_nt: TGTGCCAGCAGTCCCCGGTTGGGATTCGAGACCCAGTACTTC
j_call: TRBJ2-1; v_call: TRBV7-6; d_call: .; clone_size: .; cdr3_aa: CASSLSGKYNEQFF; cdr3_nt: TGTGCCAGCAGCTTAAGCGGCAAATACAATGAGCAGTTCTTC
j_call: TRBJ2-5; v_call: TRBV6-6; d_call: .; clone_size: .; cdr3_aa: CASSYERSQETQYF; cdr3_nt: TGTGCCAGCAGTTACGAACGGTCACAAGAGACCCAGTACTTC
j_call: TRBJ2-5; v_call: TRBV5-3; d_call: TRBD1; clone_size: once; cdr3_aa: CASRGQAEETQYF; cdr3_nt: TGTGCCAGCAGGGGACAGGCTGAAGAGACCCAGTACTTC
j_call: TRBJ1-1; v_call: TRBV6-1; d_call: .; clone_size: .; cdr3_aa: CASSYSRETEAFF; cdr3_nt: TGTGCCAGCAGTTACTCAAGGGAAACTGAAGCTTTCTTT
j_call: TRBJ2-2; v_call: TRBV7-9; d_call: .; clone_size: few; cdr3_aa: CARDANTGELFF; cdr3_nt: TGTGCAAGGGATGCGAACACCGGGGAGCTGTTTTTT
j_call: TRBJ1-1; v_call: TRBV12-3/TRBV12-4; d_call: .; clone_size: many; cdr3_aa: CASSSLTEAFF; cdr3_nt: TGTGCCAGCAGTTCGCTGACTGAAGCTTTCTTT
j_call: TRBJ1-1; v_call: TRBV7-2; d_call: TRBD1; clone_size: many; cdr3_aa: CASSRRTGGSTEAFF; cdr3_nt: TGTGCCAGCAGCCGACGGACAGGGGGGAGCACTGAAGCTTTCTTT
j_call: TRBJ2-7; v_call: TRBV25-1; d_call: TRBD2; clone_size: few; cdr3_aa: CASSVGGSLSYEQYF; cdr3_nt: TGTGCCAGCAGTGTGGGAGGGTCCCTATCCTACGAGCAGTACTTC
j_call: TRBJ1-2; v_call: TRBV7-4; d_call: .; clone_size: .; cdr3_aa: CASSKDGAGYGYTF; cdr3_nt: TGTGCCAGCAGCAAGGATGGGGCCGGCTATGGCTACACCTTC
j_call: TRBJ2-1; v_call: TRBV7-4; d_call: TRBD2; clone_size: many; cdr3_aa: CASSLAPSGGDNEQFF; cdr3_nt: TGTGCCAGCAGCTTAGCCCCCAGCGGGGGGGACAATGAGCAGTTCTTC
j_call: TRBJ2-3; v_call: TRBV7-2; d_call: .; clone_size: many; cdr3_aa: CASSLLGGISTDTQYF; cdr3_nt: TGTGCCAGCAGCCTCCTTGGGGGGATAAGCACAGATACGCAGTATTTT
j_call: TRBJ2-1; v_call: TRBV6-1; d_call: TRBD2; clone_size: few; cdr3_aa: CASMLAGGLVNEQFF; cdr3_nt: TGTGCCAGCATGCTAGCGGGGGGCCTTGTCAATGAGCAGTTCTTC
j_call: TRBJ2-3; v_call: TRBV5-4; d_call: .; clone_size: .; cdr3_aa: CANHRGDTQYF; cdr3_nt: TGTGCCAACCACCGGGGAGATACGCAGTATTTT
j_call: TRBJ2-7; v_call: TRBV6-4; d_call: .; clone_size: few; cdr3_aa: CASSAYTTAYEQYF; cdr3_nt: TGTGCCAGCAGTGCGTACACCACCGCCTACGAGCAGTACTTC
j_call: TRBJ2-7; v_call: TRBV7-9; d_call: .; clone_size: .; cdr3_aa: CASSLETYSSYEQYF; cdr3_nt: TGTGCCAGCAGCTTAGAGACCTATTCCTCCTACGAGCAGTACTTC
j_call: TRBJ1-4; v_call: TRBV7-2; d_call: .; clone_size: many; cdr3_aa: CASSLAQGTNEKLFF; cdr3_nt: TGTGCCAGCAGCTTAGCCCAGGGTACTAATGAAAAACTGTTTTTT
j_call: TRBJ2-1; v_call: TRBV7-6; d_call: TRBD1; clone_size: few; cdr3_aa: CASSQTGGIDEQFF; cdr3_nt: TGTGCCAGCAGCCAGACAGGGGGAATTGATGAGCAGTTCTTC
j_call: TRBJ2-1; v_call: TRBV6-2/TRBV6-3; d_call: TRBD2; clone_size: .; cdr3_aa: CASSYGAGGSYNEQFF; cdr3_nt: TGTGCCAGCAGTTACGGAGCGGGGGGAAGTTACAATGAGCAGTTCTTC
j_call: TRBJ1-5; v_call: TRBV15; d_call: .; clone_size: .; cdr3_aa: CATSRDGGLNQPQHF; cdr3_nt: TGTGCCACCAGCAGAGATGGGGGGCTCAATCAGCCCCAGCATTTT
j_call: TRBJ2-1; v_call: TRBV7-9; d_call: TRBD1; clone_size: many; cdr3_aa: CASSRQGVYNEQFF; cdr3_nt: TGTGCCAGCAGCCGACAGGGAGTCTACAATGAGCAGTTCTTC
j_call: TRBJ2-3; v_call: TRBV28; d_call: .; clone_size: few; cdr3_aa: CAARGGGILDTQYF; cdr3_nt: TGTGCCGCACGAGGGGGGGGCATTCTTGATACGCAGTATTTT
j_call: TRBJ1-6; v_call: TRBV27; d_call: TRBD1; clone_size: .; cdr3_aa: CASSLQGSNSPLHF; cdr3_nt: TGTGCCAGCAGCCTACAGGGGTCTAATTCACCCCTCCACTTT
j_call: TRBJ1-2; v_call: TRBV12-3/TRBV12-4; d_call: .; clone_size: many; cdr3_aa: CASRIKGDLVGGYTF; cdr3_nt: TGTGCCAGCAGGATTAAGGGGGACCTAGTGGGTGGCTACACCTTC
j_call: TRBJ2-3; v_call: TRBV14; d_call: .; clone_size: few; cdr3_aa: CASSPLAGSDTQYF; cdr3_nt: TGTGCCAGCAGCCCGTTGGCTGGTTCAGATACGCAGTATTTT
j_call: TRBJ1-2; v_call: TRBV7-9; d_call: .; clone_size: .; cdr3_aa: CASSLSYPGQSANYGYTF; cdr3_nt: TGTGCCAGCAGCTTATCCTACCCAGGACAATCGGCTAACTATGGCTACACCTTC
j_call: TRBJ2-1; v_call: TRBV10-3; d_call: .; clone_size: .; cdr3_aa: CAISRGTNCNEQFF; cdr3_nt: TGTGCCATCAGCCGGGGCACAAATTGCAATGAGCAGTTCTTC
j_call: TRBJ1-2; v_call: TRBV10-3; d_call: TRBD1; clone_size: .; cdr3_aa: CAISESPSRQGDPLNYGYTF; cdr3_nt: TGTGCCATCAGTGAGTCACCAAGTAGACAGGGAGATCCTTTAAACTATGGCTACACCTTC
j_call: TRBJ1-1; v_call: TRBV6-5; d_call: .; clone_size: once; cdr3_aa: CASSFSTGHLNTEAFF; cdr3_nt: TGTGCCAGCAGTTTCAGTACGGGACACCTGAACACTGAAGCTTTCTTT
j_call: TRBJ2-1; v_call: TRBV6-1; d_call: .; clone_size: many; cdr3_aa: CASTDAGDVLNEQFF; cdr3_nt: TGTGCCAGCACGGATGCAGGGGATGTCCTCAATGAGCAGTTCTTC
j_call: TRBJ2-5; v_call: TRBV6-6; d_call: TRBD1; clone_size: few; cdr3_aa: CASSYSSWTGADQETQYF; cdr3_nt: TGTGCCAGCAGTTACTCGTCCTGGACAGGGGCCGACCAAGAGACCCAGTACTTC
j_call: TRBJ1-1; v_call: TRBV7-9; d_call: .; clone_size: few; cdr3_aa: CASSTPQTGGPEAFF; cdr3_nt: TGTGCCAGCAGCACTCCTCAGACAGGAGGCCCTGAAGCTTTCTTT
j_call: TRBJ1-2; v_call: TRBV5-4; d_call: .; clone_size: once; cdr3_aa: CASSIIGAGDGYTF; cdr3_nt: TGTGCCAGCAGTATTATTGGGGCCGGTGATGGCTACACCTTC
j_call: TRBJ2-5; v_call: TRBV7-6; d_call: .; clone_size: many; cdr3_aa: CASSSRTGESTETQYF; cdr3_nt: TGTGCCAGCAGCTCTCGAACGGGGGAGTCCACAGAGACCCAGTACTTC
j_call: TRBJ2-1; v_call: TRBV7-3; d_call: .; clone_size: few; cdr3_aa: CASSPSNPYNEQFF; cdr3_nt: TGTGCCAGCAGCCCCTCTAACCCCTACAATGAGCAGTTCTTC
j_call: TRBJ2-1; v_call: TRBV7-8; d_call: .; clone_size: many; cdr3_aa: CASSLGVSILEQFF; cdr3_nt: TGTGCCAGCAGCTTAGGGGTCAGCATCCTCGAGCAGTTCTTC
j_call: TRBJ2-3; v_call: TRBV6-5; d_call: .; clone_size: .; cdr3_aa: CASSYAGAEADTQYF; cdr3_nt: TGTGCCAGCAGTTATGCGGGGGCAGAGGCAGATACGCAGTATTTT
j_call: TRBJ1-6; v_call: TRBV2; d_call: .; clone_size: few; cdr3_aa: CASISDGLLNSPLHF; cdr3_nt: TGTGCCAGCATTTCGGACGGACTCCTAAATTCACCCCTCCACTTT
j_call: TRBJ2-3; v_call: TRBV28; d_call: .; clone_size: few; cdr3_aa: CASSLFRARTDTQYF; cdr3_nt: TGTGCCAGCAGTTTATTCAGGGCGAGGACAGATACGCAGTATTTT
j_call: TRBJ2-1; v_call: TRBV27; d_call: .; clone_size: .; cdr3_aa: CASSLKTELTYNEQFF; cdr3_nt: TGTGCCAGCAGTTTAAAGACGGAACTTACCTACAATGAGCAGTTCTTC
j_call: TRBJ2-5; v_call: TRBV27; d_call: TRBD2; clone_size: .; cdr3_aa: CASNTAGPKPQETQYF; cdr3_nt: TGTGCCAGTAATACAGCGGGGCCAAAGCCCCAAGAGACCCAGTACTTC
j_call: TRBJ2-1; v_call: TRBV7-9; d_call: .; clone_size: few; cdr3_aa: CASSFDRPGQFF; cdr3_nt: TGTGCCAGCAGCTTCGACCGGCCAGGGCAGTTCTTC
j_call: TRBJ1-5; v_call: TRBV6-8; d_call: .; clone_size: .; cdr3_aa: CASSSEGYNQPQHF; cdr3_nt: TGTGCCAGCAGTTCGGAGGGATACAATCAGCCCCAGCATTTT
j_call: TRBJ1-1; v_call: TRBV7-9; d_call: .; clone_size: .; cdr3_aa: CASRPDGYTEAFF; cdr3_nt: TGTGCCAGCAGACCGGACGGATACACTGAAGCTTTCTTT
j_call: TRBJ2-2; v_call: TRBV27; d_call: .; clone_size: .; cdr3_aa: CASTRTEGLNTGELFF; cdr3_nt: TGTGCCAGCACCCGTACCGAGGGGCTCAACACCGGGGAGCTGTTTTTT
j_call: TRBJ2-1; v_call: TRBV6-2/TRBV6-3; d_call: TRBD2; clone_size: .; cdr3_aa: CASTFSGGGQNEQFF; cdr3_nt: TGTGCCAGCACCTTCTCGGGGGGGGGGCAGAATGAGCAGTTCTTC
j_call: TRBJ2-7; v_call: TRBV6-1; d_call: .; clone_size: few; cdr3_aa: CASSEDRDSYEQYF; cdr3_nt: TGTGCCAGCAGTGAAGACAGGGATAGTTACGAGCAGTACTTC
j_call: TRBJ2-7; v_call: TRBV6-2/TRBV6-3; d_call: TRBD2; clone_size: .; cdr3_aa: CASSPPGGAPYEQYF; cdr3_nt: TGTGCCAGCAGCCCCCCGGGGGGGGCCCCCTACGAGCAGTACTTC
j_call: TRBJ2-1; v_call: TRBV12-3/TRBV12-4; d_call: TRBD2; clone_size: many; cdr3_aa: CASSLSSGGRDSYNEQFF; cdr3_nt: TGTGCCAGCAGTTTGTCTAGCGGGGGAAGGGACTCCTACAATGAGCAGTTCTTC
j_call: TRBJ1-6; v_call: TRBV7-9; d_call: TRBD1; clone_size: .; cdr3_aa: CASSQAGGRSPLHF; cdr3_nt: TGTGCCAGCAGCCAGGCAGGGGGCCGGTCACCCCTCCACTTT
j_call: TRBJ1-2; v_call: TRBV12-3/TRBV12-4; d_call: .; clone_size: .; cdr3_aa: CASSISRVYGYTF; cdr3_nt: TGTGCCAGCTCCATATCCAGGGTTTATGGCTACACCTTC
j_call: TRBJ2-7; v_call: TRBV2; d_call: TRBD1; clone_size: .; cdr3_aa: CASSDGQGIYEQYF; cdr3_nt: TGTGCCAGCAGTGATGGACAGGGAATTTACGAGCAGTACTTC
j_call: TRBJ2-2; v_call: TRBV14; d_call: .; clone_size: .; cdr3_aa: CASSPRAGSNTGELFF; cdr3_nt: TGTGCCAGCAGTCCCCGTGCGGGATCGAACACCGGGGAGCTGTTTTTT
j_call: TRBJ1-1; v_call: TRBV7-9; d_call: .; clone_size: few; cdr3_aa: CASSLAWWNTEAFF; cdr3_nt: TGTGCCAGCAGCTTAGCGTGGTGGAACACTGAAGCTTTCTTT
j_call: TRBJ2-4; v_call: TRBV19; d_call: TRBD1; clone_size: .; cdr3_aa: CASSIAGGENIQYF; cdr3_nt: TGTGCCAGTAGTATAGCAGGGGGCGAAAACATTCAGTACTTC